These 13 T cell receptor beta chains were sequenced from one sample in a study of CD8 T cells in Susac syndrome. RNA was extracted with the RNeasy kit, and a quantity of roughly 0.45 to 1 ug was reverse transcribed using random hexamers. TCRdb re-called the immunoSEQ multiplex PCR reads with MiXCR, one entry per CDR3 protein. The repertoire holds over 150,000 distinct CDR3 sequences, with under 95% as singletons. Input material: CD4+ T cells from PBMCs. These receptors all stem from a human donor with multiple sclerosis.

The chain couples TRBV2 to TRBJ2-7; TRBD2 agrees at 10 bases. Trimming removed 4 bases from V and 3 bases from J; junction bases left unmatched: 3. CDR1 is SNHLY, CDR2 FYNNEI, per germline. The CDR3 sequence is 14 residues long. The CDR3 DNA reads as TGTGCCAGCAGTGTGTTAGCGGGAGGCTACGAGCAGTACTTC. The encoded protein is CASSVLAGGYEQYF.

The V call is TRBV25-1, the J call TRBJ2-5, with D perhaps matching TRBD1 (6 bases). CDR3 length: 15 amino acids. The V gene lost 3 bases and the J gene lost 5 bases, with 16 bases spanning the gap. Germline V gives CDR1 MGHDK, CDR2 SYGVNS. CDR3 residues: CASSDTGSDRETQYF. CDR3 bases: TGTGCCAGCAGTGATACAGGGAGCGACCGGGAGACCCAGTACTTC.

The rearrangement uses TRBV20-1 and TRBJ1-4, with D perhaps TRBD1 (6 bases). This CDR3 region has 15 residues. Germline V gene sequence: CDR1 DFQATT, CDR2 SNEGSKA (reference sequence). V lost 0 bases and J lost 8, with 16 bases in between. CDR3 amino acids: CSARDPSGAGEKLFF. The DNA for the CDR3 is TGCAGTGCTAGAGATCCCTCAGGGGCAGGGGAAAAACTGTTTTTT.

The chain is built from TRBV5-1 and TRBJ2-5; D remains unclear. Germline V gene data show CDR1 as SGHRS and CDR2 as YFSETQ. This CDR3 comprises 12 residues. V was trimmed by 0 bases and J by 2 bases, leaving 2 bases between them. CDR3: CASSLEQETQYF. In nucleotides, the CDR3 is TGCGCCAGCAGCTTGGAGCAAGAGACCCAGTACTTC.

In DNA form, the CDR3 reads TGCGCCAGCAGCGCGCGAAACGGGGCCTACTCTGGAAACACCATATATTTT. Translated: CASSARNGAYSGNTIYF. The rearrangement links TRBV5-1 to TRBJ1-3; D might be TRBD1 (5 bases). Per the germline V gene, CDR1 is SGHRS and CDR2 is YFSETQ. Trimming pared 4 bases from V and 0 bases from J, leaving 17 bases between. The CDR3 is 17 residues long.

The chain joins TRBV30 to TRBJ1-4; tentatively, D is TRBD1 (5 bases). V was pared by 0 bases and J by 4 bases, with 9 bases between. CDR3 length equals 14 residues. Germline V CDR1 and CDR2: GTSNPN, SVGIG (reference sequence). The CDR3 coding sequence is TGTGCCTGGAGTGTCTGGCAGGGTAATGAAAAACTGTTTTTT. Protein: CAWSVWQGNEKLFF.

The chain is built from TRBV12-3 or TRBV12-4 and TRBJ2-1, with TRBD2 as a possible D gene (7 bases). The CDR3 contains 14 residues. Trimming cost V 5 bases and J 12 bases, with 20 bases left between them. In DNA form, the CDR3 reads TGTGCCAGCAGTATACGGGGGGCGACCCGGGGGCAGTTCTTC. Translation gives CASSIRGATRGQFF.

The chain combines TRBV18 with TRBJ1-2; unclear D gene. In germline, CDR1 is KGHSH, CDR2 LQKENI. The CDR3 has 13 amino acids. V was shortened by 6 bases and J by 6 bases, with 14 bases between the two germline ends. CDR3 sequence (DNA): TGTGCCAGCTCCCTCTTAGACCACCATGGCTACACCTTC. This translates into CASSLLDHHGYTF.

This clonotype was seen only once. The genes are TRBV5-4 and TRBJ2-3, with 8 bases fitting TRBD2. Germline CDR1 SGHNT, CDR2 YYREEE (reference sequence). CDR3 size: 16 residues. V shed 0 bases, J shed 2 bases, and the junction held 5 bases outside the gene matches. The CDR3 DNA sequence: TGTGCCAGCAGCTTGGTAGTTAGCGGGGACACAGATACGCAGTATTTT. Translation gives CASSLVVSGDTDTQYF.

The V call is TRBV3-1, the J call TRBJ2-7; no reliable D call. CDR3 length equals 14 residues. Per germline, CDR1 LGHDT and CDR2 YNNKEL (reference sequence). Trimming removed 5 bases from V and 3 bases from J, with 14 bases in between. The CDR3 reads CASSVRPGVYEQYF. CDR3 nucleotide sequence: TGTGCCAGCAGCGTACGCCCAGGAGTCTACGAGCAGTACTTC.

This chain joins TRBV5-6 and TRBJ1-4; 7 bases line up with TRBD1. With V trimmed by 4 bases and J by 3 bases, 6 bases remained unmatched. Germline CDR1 SGHDT, CDR2 YYEEEE. This CDR3 is 15 amino acids long. The DNA of the CDR3 is TGTGCCAGCAGCGTGTCCGGGACAGCTAATGAAAAACTGTTTTTT. This gives the protein CASSVSGTANEKLFF.

The chain uses TRBV2 and TRBJ2-7; tentative D call: TRBD2 (6 bases). Germline V CDR1 and CDR2: SNHLY, FYNNEI. This CDR3 has 14 amino acids. Trimming left V 6 bases short and J 7 bases short, with 19 bases between. In DNA form, the CDR3 reads TGTGCCAGCAGCGACTATCGGGGGATTGGGGAGCAGTACTTC. It codes for CASSDYRGIGEQYF. Full variable domain (missing parts from reference TRBV2 and TRBJ2-7): EPEVTQTPSHQVTQMGQEVILRCVPISNHLYFYWYRQILGQKVEFLVSFYNNEISEKSEIFDDQFSVERPDGSNFTLKIRSTKLEDSAMYFCASSDYRGIGEQYFGPGTRLTVT.

The chain's CDR3 is CASGPPGTSGTDTQYF. The CDR3, as DNA: TGTGCTAGTGGTCCCCCGGGGACTAGCGGCACAGATACGCAGTATTTT. This chain joins TRBV12-5 and TRBJ2-3, with 10 nucleotides matching TRBD2. Trimming at V came to 5 bases and at J to 1 base, leaving 6 bases not matched to a gene. Germline assignment: CDR1 LGHNT and CDR2 FRNRAP. This CDR3 comprises 16 residues.